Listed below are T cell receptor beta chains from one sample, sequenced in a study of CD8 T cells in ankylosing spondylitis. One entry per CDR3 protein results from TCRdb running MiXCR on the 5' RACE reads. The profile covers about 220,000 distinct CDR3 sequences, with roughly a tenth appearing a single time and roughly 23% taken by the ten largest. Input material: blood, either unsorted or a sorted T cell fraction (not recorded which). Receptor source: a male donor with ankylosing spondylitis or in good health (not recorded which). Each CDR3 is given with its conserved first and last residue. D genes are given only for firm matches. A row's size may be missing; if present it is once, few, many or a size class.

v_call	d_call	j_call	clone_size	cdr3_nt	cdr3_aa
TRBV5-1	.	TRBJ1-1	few	TGCGCCAGCAGCTTGGAATGGGGTGGGACTGAAGCTTTCTTT	CASSLEWGGTEAFF
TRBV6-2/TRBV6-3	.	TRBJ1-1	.	TGTGCCAGCAGTTACAGGGACATAAACATGAACACTGAAGCTTTCTTT	CASSYRDINMNTEAFF
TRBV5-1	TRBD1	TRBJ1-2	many	TGCGCCAGCAGCTTGGACGGGACAGGGGGCTATGGCTACACCTTC	CASSLDGTGGYGYTF
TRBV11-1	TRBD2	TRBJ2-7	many	TGTGCCAGCGGACGATTAGCGGGGGAGCCCTACGAGCAGTACTTC	CASGRLAGEPYEQYF
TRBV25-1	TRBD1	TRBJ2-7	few	TGTGCCAGCAGTGGGACAGGGGTTAGCTCCTACGAGCAGTACTTC	CASSGTGVSSYEQYF
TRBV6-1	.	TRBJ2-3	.	TGTGCCAGCAGTCTAAACAGGGTCCCAGATACGCAGTATTTT	CASSLNRVPDTQYF
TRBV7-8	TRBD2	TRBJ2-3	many	TGTGCCAGCAGCTTTTTTCTCCCCTCTTTTGGTGCGGGGGACACAGATACGCAGTATTTT	CASSFFLPSFGAGDTDTQYF
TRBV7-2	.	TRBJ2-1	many	TGTGCCAGCAGCGAACTTAGCACGAGCTCCTACAATGAGCAGTTCTTC	CASSELSTSSYNEQFF
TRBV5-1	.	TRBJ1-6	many	TGCGCCAGCAGCTTGGAGTTGGCAAGAGGGAATTCACCCCTCCACTTT	CASSLELARGNSPLHF
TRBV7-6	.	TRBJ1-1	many	TGTGCCAGCAGCTTAGTCGCAGGGGCTGAAGCTTTCTTT	CASSLVAGAEAFF
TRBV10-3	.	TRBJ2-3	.	TGTGCCATCAGTGAGTCGAAGGGTCTGGAGGGGGACACAGATACGCAGTATTTT	CAISESKGLEGDTDTQYF
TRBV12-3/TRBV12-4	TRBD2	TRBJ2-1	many	TGTGCCAGCAGCCTTTCGAAACCTAGCGGGGTCTACAATGAGCAGTTCTTC	CASSLSKPSGVYNEQFF
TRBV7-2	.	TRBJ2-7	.	TGTGCCAGCAGCCCACCCACTTACGACGGGTTCTACGAGCAGTACTTC	CASSPPTYDGFYEQYF
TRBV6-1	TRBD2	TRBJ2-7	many	TGTGCCAGCAACGACGGGGCTAGCGGGGAATACGAGCAGTACTTC	CASNDGASGEYEQYF
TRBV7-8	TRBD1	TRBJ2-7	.	TGTGCCAGCAGCGCGACAGGGTCAGGGTACGAGCAGTACTTC	CASSATGSGYEQYF